This TCR beta chain appears in the sequencing data of a study of identical twins (dated by TCRdb to between 2015 and 2016). In the study overall: TCR alpha and beta repertoires from monozygotic twins, unrelated adults of various ages and cord blood were deep-sequenced to test whether fetal clonotypes persist. Replicate twin experiments were performed at different times using different library preparation protocols to rule out contamination.

Study-wide conclusions, independent of this receptor: The excess sharing between twins in beta out-of-frame sequences was weaker because fewer shared sequences reduced the signal-to-noise ratio. Invariant T cells such as MAIT and iNKT could partly confound zero-insertion analyses, although diverse VJ usage argued against such confounding for most clonotypes. Fewer insertions were carried by abundant cord blood beta clonotypes; a weaker similar trend was observed in young adult naive repertoires, while no such trend was observed in memory repertoires. Recombination models systematically underestimated out-of-frame TCR alpha sharing in monozygotic twins but agreed with sharing between unrelated individuals. Because the same donors could not be followed over many years, the conclusions depended on cross-sectional statistical analysis. Compared with coincidental sharing between unrelated individuals, out-of-frame TCR alpha sequences shared between twins showed an excess of sequences with low generation probability.

Comments on this clonotype: This receptor's antigen is unknown. Base qualities are missing; no much larger clone stands one base away.

Only healthy Caucasian donors were included. The twin cohort comprised three pairs of female monozygotic twins, all aged roughly 18 to 30 years. Positive isolation kits from Invitrogen were used to isolate CD4+ and CD8+ T cell populations. CDR1 and CDR2, per the germline V gene (reference sequence), are PRHDT and FYEKMQ. The CDR3 has 15 amino acids, counting the end cysteine and phenylalanine. Of all the DNA, just the CDR3 is kept, 45 bases in frame from base 1. V has 4 bases trimmed and J has 1 base trimmed; junction bases matching no gene number 0. The protocol used for the library was 5' RACE. Data came from an Illumina HiSeq 2000. A universal primer binding site was added through template switching, and the final cDNA carried a unique molecular identifier so that TCR cDNA molecules could be counted accurately. Specific primers in the conserved constant-segment region were used to synthesize first-strand cDNA for the TCR alpha and beta chains. Each cDNA library was double barcoded, with a SMART-Mk sample barcode plus Illumina barcodes, to control for contamination. TruSeq adapter sequences along with Illumina sample barcodes were introduced in two successive PCR steps. Sequencing of the TCR alpha and beta cDNA libraries was done on the Illumina HiSeq platform using custom primers. The source study handled its data this way. Raw reads were processed with MiGEC to extract unique molecular identifiers, and MiXCR was used to determine CDR3 positions. For each individual, recombination models were inferred using an EM algorithm with the repgenHMM and IGoR tools. The analysis of shared clonotypes was done with the tcR package in R, with sharing normalized by the product of cloneset sizes. To study raw recombination free of thymic and clonal selection effects, out-of-frame nonproductive sequences were analyzed. The public reads were quality trimmed at Q25 with fastp and then assembled into clones with MiXCR by TCRdb, keeping productive beta chains. Identical CDR3 protein sequences are pooled into one entry, listed with their most common genes and DNA. None of the V and J calls come from the authors' own analysis; TCRdb made them. The sample contains 450,000 or so distinct CDR3 sequences, more than 20% of them found a single time. Approximately 2.9% of the sample rests with the top ten.

This sample also appeared in a second study, on T cells expressing NK-cell markers. As noted in the second study: Fewer than ten donors provided sorted CD3+CD56+NKG2C+, CD3+CD56+NKG2C- and CD3+CD56-NKG2C+ T-cell subsets, whose TCR beta-chain repertoires were profiled. Most of the eight sequenced donors were HCMV-seropositive and one was HCMV-seronegative. In several experiments an anti-gammadeltaTCR antibody was added to restrict sorting to alphabetaTCR-expressing T cells. In a handful of donors, the dominant CD3+CD56+NKG2C+ clonotypes were among the top 10 CD8+ clonotypes and accounted for roughly 1.0-7.5% of CD8+ T cells. Those dominant clonotypes were again the most abundant among CD3+CD56-NKG2C+ cells in a handful of donors, at about 25-65%. It remained unclear whether the expanded NKG2C-expressing T cell clones were specific for HCMV antigens. Randomly selected healthy volunteers, three men and five women, were used as the eight sequenced donors. HCMV serostatus was determined by detecting HCMV-specific IgG in serum with a commercial ELISA kit. Reads were demultiplexed and grouped by UMI with MIGEC, and clonotypes were assembled and quantified with MiTCR. To exclude erroneous sequences, only TCR cDNA sequences supported by at least two reads were retained. The tcR package was used for downstream repertoire analysis, and clonotypes were matched across fractions by CDR3 nucleotide sequence plus V segment. VDJmatch was used to annotate antigen specificity against VDJdb, with one amino acid substitution allowed in CDR3.

Sequencing was done on a sample of CD4+ T cells sorted from blood. The receptor was isolated from a woman in her late teens or twenties in good health. The chain links TRBV13 with TRBJ2-2, with 10 middle bases fitting TRBD2. The DNA sequence is TGTGCCAGCAGCTCTAGCGGGGGGAACACCGGGGAGCTGTTTTTT. Translated, it gives CASSSSGGNTGELFF.